The T cell receptor (beta chain) described here comes from a study of breast tumors, draining lymph nodes, adjacent tissues listed by TCRdb under 2016. Regarding the research as a whole: In breast cancer patients, the study compared the TCR beta repertoires of tumor, adjacent nontumor tissue and axillary lymph nodes. The study aimed to assess the relationships and possible T-cell exchange between tumor, surrounding tissue and draining lymph node repertoires in human breast cancer.

Paper-wide results and their limitations: The conclusion that tumor T cells originate in lymph nodes was presented as consistent with a hypothesis rather than as directly demonstrated. The similarity between tumor and nontumor tissue repertoires was significantly greater in luminal-like breast cancer than in basal-like breast cancer. A scenario in which most tumor T cells derive from the lymph node and then expand within tumor tissue was judged to be consistent with the data. Tumor T-cell repertoires showed less diversity than lymph node repertoires and more diversity than nontumor tissue repertoires, and tumor T-cell repertoires showed preferential V and J gene usage.

Adjacent samples consisted of nontumor breast tissue surrounding the tumor. For this clonotype: The antigen this receptor binds is unknown. No clone much larger than this one lies a single base away; base qualities are absent.

Reads for this sample came from an Illumina HiSeq 2000. TCR beta chain libraries were generated by multiplex PCR amplification. High-throughput sequencing was used to analyze the amplified TCR beta chain products. The public reads were reprocessed in TCRdb via fastp at Q25 and MiXCR, keeping in-frame beta chains. Every CDR3 protein is listed once, alongside the most common genes and DNA of its rows. Recorded for this sample are roughly 7,100 distinct CDR3 sequences; roughly 44% of them occurred a single time. The ten largest clones represent about 40% of the sample. The CDR3, from cysteine to phenylalanine, totals 14 residues. The kept DNA is CDR3 alone, 42 bases in frame from the first base. V is pared back by 4 bases and J by 3 bases, with 13 bases lying between the germline termini. For CDR1 and CDR2, the germline V gene (reference sequence) lists DFQATT and SNEGSKA.

The clonotype originates from a female donor with breast cancer. Some clones in this sample may be carry-over from other donors' samples. The chain is encoded by TRBV20-1 joined to TRBJ1-3; matching of 5 bases hints at TRBD1 as the D gene. The sequenced sample consisted of tumor-adjacent breast tissue. This receptor has the CDR3 CSAIPRVDGNTIYF. The DNA is TGCAGTGCTATCCCCAGGGTTGATGGAAACACCATATATTTT.